The 20 T cell receptor beta chains in this list originate from one sample, sequenced in a study of CD8+ T cells in alopecia areata. TCR sequencing used cDNA made by reverse transcription of extracted RNA. The table came from immunoSEQ multiplex PCR; TCRdb's copy has only in-frame clones and leaves some out. The sample yields 120,000 or so clones, around 45% seen once. Sequencing was performed on NKG2D-low CD8+ T cells sorted from blood. The receptors were sampled from a human donor with alopecia areata.

V usage is TRBV30 and J usage is TRBJ2-2; 7 nucleotides align to TRBD1. CDR3 length equals 15 residues. J was trimmed by 7 bases and V by 6 bases; bases with no gene match: 14. Germline lookup yields CDR1 GTSNPN and CDR2 SVGIG (reference sequence). The CDR3 nucleotides read TGTGCCTGCACAGGGGCCCCGCGCGGTGTCGGGGAGCTGTTTTTT. Translating it yields CACTGAPRGVGELFF. Supplemented by reference TRBV30 and TRBJ2-2, the full variable domain reads SQTIHQWPATLVQPVGSPLSLECTVEGTSNPNLYWYRQAAGRGLQLLFYSVGIGQISSEVPQNLSASRPQDRQFILSSKKLLLSDSGFYLCACTGAPRGVGELFFGEGSRLTVL.

This clone was seen just once. Germline and junction disagree at one end, which may indicate a read error. The chain joins TRBV7-7 to TRBJ2-5; D unclear. CDR1 SSHAT and CDR2 FNYEAQ come from the germline V gene (reference sequence). The CDR3 extends over 14 amino acids. CDR3 nucleotides: TGTGCTAGCAGCTTAGAAGTCGGCCAAGAGACCCAGTACTTC. Translated: CASSLEVGQETQYF.

The sample holds a few counts of this clone. V is TRBV2 and J is TRBJ2-4; D might be TRBD2 (7 bases). The CDR3 loop spans 14 amino acids. The germline V gene has CDR1 SNHLY and CDR2 FYNNEI. V lost 0 bases and J lost 8, with 11 bases in between. The CDR3 coding sequence is TGTGCCAGCAGTGAAGCTGCGGGGGCGGACATTCAGTACTTC. Protein product: CASSEAAGADIQYF.

V is TRBV9 and J is TRBJ1-2, with TRBD1 as a possible D gene (5 bases). The ends were cut back, 3 bases at V and 6 bases at J, with 15 bases in the middle. CDR1 is SGDLS and CDR2 is YYNGEE in the germline V gene. The CDR3 is made up of 14 amino acids. DNA of the CDR3: TGTGCCAGCAGCGGGGGGACTGCCGGGCATGGCTACACCTTC. Residues: CASSGGTAGHGYTF.

This sequence joins TRBV29-1 and TRBJ2-1, with 10 bases fitting TRBD2. J lost 6 bases, V lost 4 bases, and 6 bases had no gene match. Germline-derived CDR1 and CDR2 are SQVTM and ANQGSEA. The CDR3 is 14 amino acids. The CDR3 bases are TGCAGCGTTGCGGCTAGCGGGAGTTTCAATGAGCAGTTCTTC. It yields the protein CSVAASGSFNEQFF.

This clone appeared a few times. The genes are TRBV29-1 and TRBJ2-3; 9 bases agree with TRBD2. The junction had 3 bases not matched to a gene; V was cut back by 4 bases and J by 4 bases. The CDR3 extends over 13 amino acids. CDR1 and CDR2 (germline): SQVTM, ANQGSEA. The CDR3 sequence: CSVGGRAPDTQYF. The CDR3 coding sequence is TGCAGCGTTGGCGGGAGGGCCCCAGATACGCAGTATTTT.

This rearrangement joins TRBV6-6 to TRBJ1-2; 10 bases are a match to TRBD1. Trimming took 5 bases from V and 0 from J; bases not matched to a gene: 6. The CDR3 is 16 residues long. Germline V lookup: CDR1 MNHNY, CDR2 SVGAGI (reference sequence). CDR3 region: CASSGQGEPSNYGYTF. The CDR3 nucleotides read TGTGCCAGCAGTGGACAGGGGGAGCCCTCTAACTATGGCTACACCTTC.

The rearrangement uses TRBV11-2 and TRBJ2-1; no clear D gene. This CDR3 region has 16 residues. The germline V gene has CDR1 SGHAT and CDR2 FQNNGV. The ends were cut back, 2 bases at V and 3 bases at J, with 14 bases in the middle. As DNA, the CDR3 is TGTGCCAGCAGCTTAACGTCCGGCTTCATCTACAATGAGCAGTTCTTC. It yields the protein CASSLTSGFIYNEQFF.

The rearrangement links TRBV30 to TRBJ2-7; possibly TRBD1 for D (6 bases). V shed 1 base and J shed 0 bases, with 13 bases lying between them. CDR1 is GTSNPN, CDR2 SVGIG, per germline (reference sequence). This CDR3 spans 15 amino acids. The CDR3, as DNA: TGTGCCTGGAGTGCAGCAAAGGACAGCTCCTACGAGCAGTACTTC. Translated: CAWSAAKDSSYEQYF.

This clone has only a few counts. J is TRBJ2-7 and V is TRBV29-1, with D maybe TRBD1 (5 bases). This CDR3 spans 14 amino acids. In germline, CDR1 is SQVTM, CDR2 ANQGSEA. Trimming removed 7 bases from V and 2 bases from J, with 18 bases in between. CDR3 protein: CSALTAQGTYEQYF. CDR3 coding DNA: TGCAGCGCTCTGACAGCCCAAGGAACCTACGAGCAGTACTTC.

The table lists this clone with a few counts. The chain joins TRBV29-1 to TRBJ1-1; D ambiguous. Germline assignment: CDR1 SQVTM and CDR2 ANQGSEA. This CDR3 comprises 10 residues. Trimming stripped 5 bases from V and 6 bases from J, with 7 bases between. The CDR3 DNA reads as TGCAGCGTTAGAAGGGCTGAAGCTTTCTTT. Its translation is CSVRRAEAFF.

This rearrangement joins TRBV6-5 to TRBJ2-1; D is possibly TRBD1 or TRBD2 (5 bases each). The germline CDR1 and CDR2 sequences are MNHEY and SVGAGI. V was pared by 6 bases and J by 7 bases, with 13 bases between. The CDR3 extends over 13 amino acids. The CDR3 here is CASSPVGGNEQFF. The DNA for the CDR3 is TGTGCCAGCAGCCCGGTTGGGGGTAATGAGCAGTTCTTC.

In its sample, this clone was seen a few times. The rearrangement joins TRBV7-9 to TRBJ2-7, with D possibly being TRBD1 or TRBD2 (5 bases each). The length of the CDR3 is 15 residues. Germline assignment: CDR1 SEHNR and CDR2 FQNEAQ (reference sequence). V was shortened by 5 bases and J by 4 bases, with 18 bases between the two germline ends. The CDR3 loop reads CASSRTSGTQYEQYF. The CDR3 DNA reads as TGTGCCAGCAGCCGAACCTCCGGGACCCAATACGAGCAGTACTTC.

The chain has TRBV29-1 and TRBJ2-5, with D perhaps TRBD1 (5 bases). Germline assignment: CDR1 SQVTM and CDR2 ANQGSEA. The length of the CDR3 is 14 residues. Trimming stripped 2 bases from V and 5 bases from J, with 15 bases between. CDR3 nucleotide sequence: TGCAGCGTTGAATCTGGTGACTCAGGGGAGACCCAGTACTTC. Its translation: CSVESGDSGETQYF.

The J gene is TRBJ2-1, the V gene TRBV5-1; no clear D. Germline assignment: CDR1 SGHRS and CDR2 YFSETQ. Deletions cut 0 bases from V and 0 bases from J, with 7 bases between. The CDR3 totals 15 residues. The CDR3 sequence is CASSLDLSSYNEQFF. For the CDR3, the DNA is TGCGCCAGCAGCTTGGACTTGAGCTCCTACAATGAGCAGTTCTTC.

The table lists this clone with a few counts. V usage is TRBV2 and J usage is TRBJ2-7; the D gene could be TRBD1 or TRBD2 (6 bases each). Trimming took 6 bases from V and 5 from J, leaving 14 bases between them. Germline CDR1 is SNHLY and CDR2 is FYNNEI. This CDR3 spans 13 amino acids. The CDR3 reads CASSLGGPNEQYF. Written as DNA, the CDR3 is TGTGCCAGCAGCCTTGGGGGGCCCAACGAGCAGTACTTC.

The V and J genes are TRBV29-1 and TRBJ2-7; D is possibly TRBD1 or TRBD2 (5 bases each). The ends were cut back, 6 bases at V and 10 bases at J, with 13 bases in the middle. Per the germline V gene, CDR1 is SQVTM and CDR2 is ANQGSEA. The CDR3 runs 10 residues. The CDR3 here is CSVEVGVQYF. DNA of the CDR3: TGCAGCGTCGAGGTGGGGGTTCAGTACTTC.

J is TRBJ2-3 and V is TRBV2; possible D gene TRBD1, 5 bases. This CDR3 is 13 amino acids long. The V gene's germline CDR1 is SNHLY and CDR2 FYNNEI. The ends were cut back, 8 bases at V and 4 bases at J, with 13 bases in the middle. The CDR3 DNA is TGTGCCAGCGGGGCGATTGGCGCAGATACGCAGTATTTT. As protein: CASGAIGADTQYF.

This chain uses TRBV30 with TRBJ2-3, with a possible D match to TRBD2 (6 bases). CDR1 is GTSNPN, CDR2 SVGIG, per germline (reference sequence). The CDR3 spans 13 residues. The V end was cut by 6 bases, the J end by 2 bases, with 12 bases between. This CDR3 reads CACSAGYTDTQYF. The CDR3 nucleotides read TGTGCCTGTTCCGCGGGGTACACAGATACGCAGTATTTT.

The chain joins TRBV9 to TRBJ1-2; D is uncertain. CDR3 size: 12 residues. Trimming removed 3 bases from V and 7 bases from J, with 10 bases in between. Per the germline V gene, CDR1 is SGDLS and CDR2 is YYNGEE. This CDR3 is CASSGAGVGYTF. DNA for the CDR3: TGTGCCAGCAGCGGAGCGGGAGTTGGCTACACCTTC.